A selection of T cell receptor beta chains follows, all from one sample in a study of cytomegalovirus exposure and HLA in healthy donors. Assay: immunoSEQ multiplex PCR; the TCRdb copy retains only in-frame clones and omits some. Among more than 95,000 clones listed, 70% to 80% were seen once. The sequenced sample consisted of PBMCs. These receptors all come from a man aged 40-55 years in good health and CMV-seropositive. Both conserved end residues are part of each CDR3. D genes are given only for firm matches. Clone size is given for some rows only: seen once, a few or many times, or a class if the clone is expanded.

d_gene	abundance	v_gene	j_gene	CDR3aa	CDR3nt
NA	NA	TRBV29-1	TRBJ1-1	CSVASGANTEAFF	TGCAGCGTTGCTTCGGGAGCGAACACTGAAGCTTTCTTT
NA	NA	TRBV4-1	TRBJ2-5	CASSQDPYTTETQYF	TGCGCCAGCAGCCAAGACCCGTACACTACAGAGACCCAGTACTTC
NA	NA	TRBV5-1	TRBJ1-2	CASSLTGNLQLHYGYTF	TGCGCCAGCAGCTTGACCGGGAACCTCCAGTTACACTATGGCTACACCTTC
NA	NA	TRBV5-8	TRBJ1-2	CASRHYPGTNYGYTF	TGTGCCAGCAGGCATTATCCCGGTACTAACTATGGCTACACCTTC
NA	NA	TRBV6-1	TRBJ1-2	CATRPHGPPGYGYTF	TGTGCCACAAGGCCGCACGGTCCCCCGGGCTATGGCTACACCTTC
TRBD2	NA	TRBV27	TRBJ2-7	CASLPSGRARVWYEQYF	TGTGCCAGCCTGCCTAGCGGGAGGGCGAGAGTCTGGTACGAGCAGTACTTC
NA	NA	TRBV28	TRBJ2-7	CASNEGAGEQYF	TGTGCCAGCAACGAGGGAGCCGGCGAGCAGTACTTC
NA	NA	TRBV27	TRBJ2-5	CASGPRSAQYF	TGTGCCAGCGGCCCTAGATCGGCCCAGTACTTC
NA	NA	TRBV7-2	TRBJ1-5	CASSFGQRNQPQHF	TGTGCCAGCAGCTTCGGACAGCGAAATCAGCCCCAGCATTTT
TRBD2	NA	TRBV6-1	TRBJ2-7	CASRVSGTVSYEQYF	TGTGCCAGCAGAGTCAGCGGGACGGTCTCCTACGAGCAGTACTTC
NA	NA	TRBV9	TRBJ2-2	CASSGVRTTNTGELFF	TGTGCCAGCAGCGGTGTTAGGACAACGAACACCGGGGAGCTGTTTTTT
NA	NA	TRBV19	TRBJ2-7	CATSRDSSSYEQYF	TGTGCCACCTCTAGGGACTCTAGCTCCTACGAGCAGTACTTC
NA	NA	TRBV7-2	TRBJ1-2	CASSLVTGSYGYTF	TGTGCCAGCAGCTTAGTTACAGGGAGCTATGGCTACACCTTC
NA	NA	TRBV25-1	TRBJ2-2	CASSASLAANTGELFF	TGTGCCAGCAGCGCCTCCCTGGCAGCGAACACCGGGGAGCTGTTTTTT
NA	NA	TRBV19	TRBJ1-5	CATESRANQPQHF	TGTGCTACCGAGAGCAGGGCCAATCAGCCCCAGCATTTT
NA	once	TRBV6-6	TRBJ1-1	CASSPTGNKAFF	TGTGCCAGCAGCCCCACAGGGAACAAAGCTTTCTTT
NA	few	TRBV5-4	TRBJ1-5	CASSLDYNQPQHF	TGTGCCAGCAGCTTGGATTACAATCAGCCCCAGCATTTT
TRBD2	NA	TRBV28	TRBJ2-5	CASTPRGGSQETQYF	TGTGCCAGCACCCCACGGGGGGGGAGCCAAGAGACCCAGTACTTC
NA	NA	TRBV5-4	TRBJ2-2	CASSFSGELFF	TGTGCCAGCAGCTTCTCCGGGGAGCTGTTTTTT
TRBD2	NA	TRBV14	TRBJ2-1	CASSLLLAGVFNEQFF	TGTGCCAGCAGCCTTTTACTAGCGGGGGTATTCAATGAGCAGTTCTTC
TRBD1	NA	TRBV5-1	TRBJ1-1	CASRAGTVNTEAFF	TGCGCCAGCAGAGCCGGGACAGTTAACACTGAAGCTTTCTTT
TRBD2	NA	TRBV7-8	TRBJ2-1	CASSFQIAGSSYNEQFF	TGTGCCAGCAGCTTTCAAATAGCGGGGAGCTCCTACAATGAGCAGTTCTTC
NA	NA	TRBV15	TRBJ1-5	CATSRDPSGAQPQHF	TGTGCCACCAGCAGAGATCCCTCAGGGGCCCAGCCCCAGCATTTT
TRBD1	NA	TRBV7-9	TRBJ1-1	CASSRQGTVLEAFF	TGTGCCAGCAGCAGGCAAGGGACAGTCCTTGAAGCTTTCTTT